These T cell receptor beta chains were read from a single sample in a study of T cell repertoires in cytomegalovirus infection. A single record per CDR3 protein comes from TCRdb applying MiXCR to the reads. The sample lists fewer than 350,000 distinct CDR3 sequences; roughly 16% were seen once. The sequencing sample was made of PBMCs. The receptors here all came from a human donor in good health (CMV status not recorded). Some clones in this sample may be carry-over from other donors' samples. Each CDR3 is given with its conserved first and last residue. D genes are given only for firm matches. Clone size is stated in some rows and not others, as once, few, many or a class when expanded.

CDR3nt: TGTGCCAGCAGCTACGGACTAGAGAAAGAGACCCAGTACTTC
CDR3aa: CASSYGLEKETQYF
abundance: few
v_gene: TRBV7-9
d_gene: TRBD2
j_gene: TRBJ2-5

CDR3nt: TGTGCCAGCAGGCCGCCTAGCGGGGGGCACAATGAGCAGTTCTTC
CDR3aa: CASRPPSGGHNEQFF
abundance: few
v_gene: TRBV27
d_gene: TRBD2
j_gene: TRBJ2-1

CDR3nt: TGCAGTGCTGGCCTCGGGGCGGGGCCGTACGAGCAGTACTTC
CDR3aa: CSAGLGAGPYEQYF
abundance: few
v_gene: TRBV20-1
d_gene: NA
j_gene: TRBJ2-7

CDR3nt: TGTGCCAGCAGCCCGGGTTATACGCAGTATTTT
CDR3aa: CASSPGYTQYF
abundance: many
v_gene: TRBV7-9
d_gene: NA
j_gene: TRBJ2-3

CDR3nt: TGCAGTGCTAGCTCCGAGTTAAATCAGCCCCAGCATTTT
CDR3aa: CSASSELNQPQHF
abundance: NA
v_gene: TRBV20-1
d_gene: NA
j_gene: TRBJ1-5

CDR3nt: TGTGCCGGCAGAAGGAAAGCGGGGGCCCAAACTCGAACCTACAATGAGCAGTTCTTC
CDR3aa: CAGRRKAGAQTRTYNEQFF
abundance: NA
v_gene: TRBV27
d_gene: TRBD2
j_gene: TRBJ2-1

CDR3nt: TGTGCCAGCAGAATCGCCCAAGACAGGGGGTACGAGCAGTACTTC
CDR3aa: CASRIAQDRGYEQYF
abundance: many
v_gene: TRBV6-1
d_gene: TRBD1
j_gene: TRBJ2-7

CDR3nt: TGTGCCAGCAGTTTAAGGGGAACGACAGATACGCAGTATTTT
CDR3aa: CASSLRGTTDTQYF
abundance: NA
v_gene: TRBV27
d_gene: NA
j_gene: TRBJ2-3

CDR3nt: TGCAGCGTTGCCGCGGGACAGGGGAGGGGTGAGACCCAGTACTTC
CDR3aa: CSVAAGQGRGETQYF
abundance: NA
v_gene: TRBV29-1
d_gene: TRBD1
j_gene: TRBJ2-5

CDR3nt: TGCAGTGCTCCAACAGGGTCAGATACGCAGTATTTT
CDR3aa: CSAPTGSDTQYF
abundance: many
v_gene: TRBV20-1
d_gene: NA
j_gene: TRBJ2-3

CDR3nt: TGTGCCAGCAGCTTATTTGCCACCCAAAACTATGGCTACACCTTC
CDR3aa: CASSLFATQNYGYTF
abundance: NA
v_gene: TRBV7-9
d_gene: NA
j_gene: TRBJ1-2

CDR3nt: TGCGCCAGCAGCCAAGATTATTTCAGGGAGCATGGCTACACCTTC
CDR3aa: CASSQDYFREHGYTF
abundance: NA
v_gene: TRBV4-1
d_gene: NA
j_gene: TRBJ1-2

CDR3nt: TGTGCCACCAGTGACCCCGGGACCGAGGTCTACTTC
CDR3aa: CATSDPGTEVYF
abundance: NA
v_gene: TRBV24-1
d_gene: NA
j_gene: TRBJ2-5

CDR3nt: TGCAGTGCTATGCGAGGGAGGGGTGTAAACATTCAGTACTTC
CDR3aa: CSAMRGRGVNIQYF
abundance: NA
v_gene: TRBV20-1
d_gene: TRBD2
j_gene: TRBJ2-4

CDR3nt: TGTGCCAGTAGTACCTCACACCTAGTACGCAATCAGCCCCAGCATTTT
CDR3aa: CASSTSHLVRNQPQHF
abundance: few
v_gene: TRBV19
d_gene: NA
j_gene: TRBJ1-5

CDR3nt: TGTGCCAGCAGCCCCCTGGACAGGGGTAGCACAGATACGCAGTATTTT
CDR3aa: CASSPLDRGSTDTQYF
abundance: few
v_gene: TRBV5-8
d_gene: TRBD1
j_gene: TRBJ2-3

CDR3nt: TGCGCCAGCAGCCACCCGGGGGCATCTGCCACTGAAGCTTTCTTT
CDR3aa: CASSHPGASATEAFF
abundance: few
v_gene: TRBV4-1
d_gene: NA
j_gene: TRBJ1-1

CDR3nt: TGTGCCAGCAGCCCGGGACAGCCCGGCATCGGGGAGCTGTTTTTT
CDR3aa: CASSPGQPGIGELFF
abundance: NA
v_gene: TRBV7-6
d_gene: TRBD1
j_gene: TRBJ2-2

CDR3nt: TGTGCCAGCAGCTTGTCGGGGAGGTCACCCCTCCACTTT
CDR3aa: CASSLSGRSPLHF
abundance: many
v_gene: TRBV7-2
d_gene: NA
j_gene: TRBJ1-6

CDR3nt: TGTGCCAGCACATATACAGGGGGGAGGAACACTGAAGCTTTCTTT
CDR3aa: CASTYTGGRNTEAFF
abundance: NA
v_gene: TRBV6-1
d_gene: TRBD1
j_gene: TRBJ1-1

CDR3nt: TGTGCCAGCAACAAGGGGGGGACTTACAATGAGCAGTTCTTC
CDR3aa: CASNKGGTYNEQFF
abundance: NA
v_gene: TRBV28
d_gene: NA
j_gene: TRBJ2-1

CDR3nt: TGCAGTGCTAGAGAGGCCGTCCTAGAGACCCAGTACTTC
CDR3aa: CSAREAVLETQYF
abundance: few
v_gene: TRBV20-1
d_gene: NA
j_gene: TRBJ2-5

CDR3nt: TGTGCCAGCAGCTTAGCGGGACAGGCGGCTGTCTATGGCTACACCTTC
CDR3aa: CASSLAGQAAVYGYTF
abundance: many
v_gene: TRBV7-9
d_gene: TRBD1
j_gene: TRBJ1-2

CDR3nt: TGCAGTGCTAGAGATCCCCTAGCGGGGTATGAGCAGTTCTTC
CDR3aa: CSARDPLAGYEQFF
abundance: NA
v_gene: TRBV20-1
d_gene: TRBD2
j_gene: TRBJ2-1

CDR3nt: TGCAGTGCTCCGGGACTAGCGGGGGTAGAGACCCAGTACTTC
CDR3aa: CSAPGLAGVETQYF
abundance: few
v_gene: TRBV20-1
d_gene: TRBD2
j_gene: TRBJ2-5

CDR3nt: TGTGCCAGCAGTTCTACCGGCCGACCCAATCAGCCCCAGCATTTT
CDR3aa: CASSSTGRPNQPQHF
abundance: many
v_gene: TRBV5-6
d_gene: NA
j_gene: TRBJ1-5

CDR3nt: TGCGCCAGCAGCCAATGGCGCCCGGACAGATATCTCGCAAGTGATGAGCAGTTCTTC
CDR3aa: CASSQWRPDRYLASDEQFF
abundance: NA
v_gene: TRBV4-1
d_gene: NA
j_gene: TRBJ2-1

CDR3nt: TGTGCCAGCAGTCTCCCGGGGGCGAGGTCAGATACGCAGTATTTT
CDR3aa: CASSLPGARSDTQYF
abundance: few
v_gene: TRBV7-2
d_gene: NA
j_gene: TRBJ2-3

CDR3nt: TGTGCCAGCAGCTTGACAAGGGGGCGAAACACCATATATTTT
CDR3aa: CASSLTRGRNTIYF
abundance: NA
v_gene: TRBV11-2
d_gene: TRBD1
j_gene: TRBJ1-3

CDR3nt: TGTGCCAGCAGGGCTGTTTGGCGGGGGAGCTACAATGAGCAGTTCTTC
CDR3aa: CASRAVWRGSYNEQFF
abundance: NA
v_gene: TRBV6-5
d_gene: TRBD2
j_gene: TRBJ2-1

CDR3nt: TGTGCCATCAGTGAGTCGGGGGTGCTCGAGCAGTACTTC
CDR3aa: CAISESGVLEQYF
abundance: NA
v_gene: TRBV10-3
d_gene: NA
j_gene: TRBJ2-7

CDR3nt: TGTGCCATCAGCCCGGGGCCCGGCTCTGGAAACACCATATATTTT
CDR3aa: CAISPGPGSGNTIYF
abundance: few
v_gene: TRBV10-3
d_gene: NA
j_gene: TRBJ1-3

CDR3nt: TGTGCCAGCAGCCCCGGGGGGGGGCAAGCAACTAATGAAAAACTGTTTTTT
CDR3aa: CASSPGGGQATNEKLFF
abundance: NA
v_gene: TRBV27
d_gene: NA
j_gene: TRBJ1-4

CDR3nt: TGCGCCAGCAGCTTCCGGGACAGGATTCGTGAGCAGTTCTTC
CDR3aa: CASSFRDRIREQFF
abundance: few
v_gene: TRBV5-1
d_gene: TRBD1
j_gene: TRBJ2-1

CDR3nt: TGTGCCAGCGGAGGAAAGGGTCAAAGGGGTCTTGGCTACACCTTC
CDR3aa: CASGGKGQRGLGYTF
abundance: NA
v_gene: TRBV6-5
d_gene: NA
j_gene: TRBJ1-2

CDR3nt: TGTGCCAGCAGCTCGGGGGATCCCGGAAACTATGGCTACACCTTC
CDR3aa: CASSSGDPGNYGYTF
abundance: few
v_gene: TRBV6-1
d_gene: NA
j_gene: TRBJ1-2

CDR3nt: TGTGCCAGCAGCCCAACCCTTGTGGACACTGAAGCTTTCTTT
CDR3aa: CASSPTLVDTEAFF
abundance: many
v_gene: TRBV7-2
d_gene: NA
j_gene: TRBJ1-1

CDR3nt: TGTGCCGCCTCGGCGCACCGGGACACCGTCGGGCTGGATGGCTACACCTTC
CDR3aa: CAASAHRDTVGLDGYTF
abundance: NA
v_gene: TRBV10-3
d_gene: NA
j_gene: TRBJ1-2